This T cell receptor beta chain was captured by sequencing in a study of cytomegalovirus exposure and HLA in healthy donors. On the study more broadly: Both the approximately 130 validation repertoires and the roughly 700 first-cohort repertoires used the same platform, as reported by a later analysis. Study observations and caveats: Rare TCR sequences dominated, though some public TCRs recurred in many donors.

This clone appeared a few times. The antigen is undetermined. The ends were cut back, 4 bases at V and 1 base at J, with 6 bases in the middle. CDR3 size: 13 residues. From germline, CDR1 is SGHDN and CDR2 FVKESK. Profiling relied on immunoSEQ multiplex PCR, and the TCRdb table lists in-frame clones only, not all of them. The sample comprises 200,000 to 300,000 clones, roughly 91% of which are singletons, and approximately 3% rests with the top ten. Sequenced sample: PBMCs. The receptor comes from a woman aged 25 to 39 in good health and CMV-seronegative. The gene calls are TRBV14 and TRBJ2-3; no clear D gene. The CDR3 sequence: CASSLSGTDTQYF. Here the CDR3 DNA reads TGTGCCAGCAGCCTTTCAGGCACAGATACGCAGTATTTT.